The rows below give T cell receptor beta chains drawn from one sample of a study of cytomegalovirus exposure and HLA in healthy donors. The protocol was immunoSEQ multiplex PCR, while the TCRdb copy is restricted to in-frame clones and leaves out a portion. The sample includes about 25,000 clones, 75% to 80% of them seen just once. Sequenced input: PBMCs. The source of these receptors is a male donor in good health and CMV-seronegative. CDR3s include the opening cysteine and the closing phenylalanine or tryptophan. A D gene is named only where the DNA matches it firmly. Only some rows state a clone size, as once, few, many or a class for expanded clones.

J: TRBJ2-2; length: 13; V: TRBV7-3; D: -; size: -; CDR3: CASSRGGTGELFF; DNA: TGTGCCAGCAGCCGTGGGGGGACCGGGGAGCTGTTTTTT
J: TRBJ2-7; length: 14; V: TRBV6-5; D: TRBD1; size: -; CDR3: CASRPGQATYEQYF; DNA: TGTGCCAGCAGACCGGGACAGGCTACCTACGAGCAGTACTTC
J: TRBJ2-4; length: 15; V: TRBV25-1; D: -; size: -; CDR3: CASSGSTGYSNIQYF; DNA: TGTGCCAGCAGTGGAAGTACAGGGTACTCAAACATTCAGTACTTC
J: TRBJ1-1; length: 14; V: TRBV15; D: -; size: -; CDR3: CATSRGGEGRGAFF; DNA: TGTGCCACCAGCAGAGGAGGAGAGGGAAGAGGGGCTTTCTTT
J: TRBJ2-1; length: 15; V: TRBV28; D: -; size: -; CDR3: CASSIQGDSAREQFF; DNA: TGTGCCAGCAGTATCCAGGGGGACTCCGCCAGAGAGCAGTTCTTC
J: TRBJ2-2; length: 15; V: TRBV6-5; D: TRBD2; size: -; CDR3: CASTRLAGNTGELFF; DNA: TGTGCCAGCACCCGACTAGCGGGTAACACCGGGGAGCTGTTTTTT
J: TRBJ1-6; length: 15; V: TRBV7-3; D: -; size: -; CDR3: CASSLSGGNNSPLHF; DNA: TGTGCCAGCAGCTTAAGTGGAGGAAACAATTCACCCCTCCACTTT
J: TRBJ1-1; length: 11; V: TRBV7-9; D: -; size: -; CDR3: CASRSTSEAFF; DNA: TGTGCCAGCAGATCGACATCCGAAGCTTTCTTT
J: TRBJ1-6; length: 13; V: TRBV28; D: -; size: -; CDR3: CASRRAYNSPLHF; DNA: TGTGCCAGCAGGAGGGCTTATAATTCACCCCTCCACTTT
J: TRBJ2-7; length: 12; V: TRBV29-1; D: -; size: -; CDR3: CSSRAGGDEQYF; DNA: TGCAGCTCCCGGGCAGGAGGAGACGAGCAGTACTTC
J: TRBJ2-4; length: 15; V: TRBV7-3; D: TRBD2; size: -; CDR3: CASSILAGGGNIQYF; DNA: TGTGCCAGCAGCATACTAGCGGGGGGCGGAAACATTCAGTACTTC
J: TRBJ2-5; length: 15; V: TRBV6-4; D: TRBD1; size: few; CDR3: CASSPGTGDQETQYF; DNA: TGTGCCAGCAGTCCCGGGACAGGGGACCAAGAGACCCAGTACTTC
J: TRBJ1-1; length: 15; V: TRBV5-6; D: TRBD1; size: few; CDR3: CASSLVDRVRTEAFF; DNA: TGTGCCAGCAGCTTGGTTGACAGGGTACGCACTGAAGCTTTCTTT
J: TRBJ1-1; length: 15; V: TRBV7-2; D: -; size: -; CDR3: CASRRYTGFDAEAFF; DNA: TGTGCCAGCAGAAGATATACAGGGTTTGACGCTGAAGCTTTCTTT
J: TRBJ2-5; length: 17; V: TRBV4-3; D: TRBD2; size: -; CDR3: CASSQSPPGLASETQYF; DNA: TGCGCCAGCAGCCAATCCCCCCCGGGACTAGCCTCGGAGACCCAGTACTTC
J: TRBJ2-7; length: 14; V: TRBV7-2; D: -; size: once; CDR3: CASSPSVGAYEQYF; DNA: TGTGCCAGCAGCCCCAGCGTAGGGGCCTACGAGCAGTACTTC
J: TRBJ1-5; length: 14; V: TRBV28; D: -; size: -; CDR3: CASRVTVLNQPQHF; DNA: TGTGCCAGCAGGGTGACAGTGCTCAATCAGCCCCAGCATTTT
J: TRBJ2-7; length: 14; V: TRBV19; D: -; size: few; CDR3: CASSITGTTYEQYF; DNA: TGTGCCAGTAGTATCACCGGGACAACGTACGAGCAGTACTTC
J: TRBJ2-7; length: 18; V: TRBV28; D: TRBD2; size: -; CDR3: CASRYLQRGVKGGGEQYF; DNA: TGTGCCAGCAGATATCTACAACGGGGGGTAAAGGGCGGCGGGGAGCAGTACTTC
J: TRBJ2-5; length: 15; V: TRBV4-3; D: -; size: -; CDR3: CASSQLRGPQETQYF; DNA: TGCGCCAGCAGCCAGCTCAGGGGCCCACAAGAGACCCAGTACTTC
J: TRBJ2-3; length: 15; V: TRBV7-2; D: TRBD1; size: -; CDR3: CASSLGPGGADTQYF; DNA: TGTGCCAGCAGCTTAGGTCCAGGGGGAGCAGATACGCAGTATTTT
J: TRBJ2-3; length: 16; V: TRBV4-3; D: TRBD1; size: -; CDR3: CASSQAWTGGLNTQYF; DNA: TGCGCCAGCAGCCAAGCTTGGACAGGGGGTCTGAATACGCAGTATTTT
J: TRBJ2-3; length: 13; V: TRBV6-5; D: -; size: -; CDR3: CATGGASTDTQYF; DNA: TGTGCCACGGGCGGGGCCAGCACAGATACGCAGTATTTT
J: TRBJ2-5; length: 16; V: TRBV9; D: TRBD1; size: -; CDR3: CASSDRTGTGGETQYF; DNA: TGTGCCAGCAGCGACAGAACCGGGACAGGGGGAGAGACCCAGTACTTC
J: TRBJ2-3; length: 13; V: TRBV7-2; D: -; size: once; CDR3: CASSAGGGDTQYF; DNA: TGTGCCAGCAGCGCCGGCGGAGGGGATACGCAGTATTTT
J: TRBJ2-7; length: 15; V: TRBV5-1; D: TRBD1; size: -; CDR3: CASSLAGQGIGEQYF; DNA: TGCGCCAGCAGCTTAGCGGGACAGGGGATCGGCGAGCAGTACTTC
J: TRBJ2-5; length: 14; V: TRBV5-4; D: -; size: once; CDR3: CASSFDGTPETQYF; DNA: TGTGCCAGCAGCTTTGATGGGACTCCGGAGACCCAGTACTTC
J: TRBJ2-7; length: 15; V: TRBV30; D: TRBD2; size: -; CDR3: CAWSLMPGTTYEQYF; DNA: TGTGCCTGGAGTCTAATGCCCGGGACTACCTACGAGCAGTACTTC
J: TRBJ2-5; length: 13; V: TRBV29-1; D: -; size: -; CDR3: CSVARGHQETQYF; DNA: TGCAGCGTTGCCAGGGGCCACCAAGAGACCCAGTACTTC
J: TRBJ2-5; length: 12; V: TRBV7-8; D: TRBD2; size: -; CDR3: CVAGGREETQYF; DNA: TGTGTAGCGGGGGGCCGCGAAGAGACCCAGTACTTC
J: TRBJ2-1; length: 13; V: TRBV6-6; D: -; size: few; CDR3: CASSYESGSEQFF; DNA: TGTGCCAGCAGTTATGAGTCTGGGAGTGAGCAGTTCTTC
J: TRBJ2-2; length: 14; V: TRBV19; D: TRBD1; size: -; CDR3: CASRRGLNTGELFF; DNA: TGTGCCAGTAGGAGGGGGCTGAACACCGGGGAGCTGTTTTTT
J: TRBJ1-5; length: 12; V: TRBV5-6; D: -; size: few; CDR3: CASSLAQEPQHF; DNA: TGTGCCAGCAGCTTGGCCCAGGAGCCCCAGCATTTT
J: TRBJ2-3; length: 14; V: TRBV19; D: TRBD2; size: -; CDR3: CASMGLAGIDTQYF; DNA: TGTGCCAGTATGGGTCTAGCGGGAATAGATACGCAGTATTTT
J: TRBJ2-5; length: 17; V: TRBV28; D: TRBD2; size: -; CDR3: CASSSGGLGYDGGTQYF; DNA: TGTGCCAGCAGTTCGGGGGGACTAGGCTATGATGGGGGGACCCAGTACTTC
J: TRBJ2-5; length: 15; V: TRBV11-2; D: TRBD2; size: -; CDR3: CASSLGRGGRETQYF; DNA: TGTGCCAGCAGCTTGGGGCGGGGGGGCCGGGAGACCCAGTACTTC
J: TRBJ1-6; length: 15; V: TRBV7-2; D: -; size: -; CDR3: CASSLPPGQNSPLHF; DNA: TGTGCCAGCAGCTTACCGCCTGGACAGAATTCACCCCTCCACTTT
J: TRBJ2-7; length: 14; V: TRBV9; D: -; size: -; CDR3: CASSVEGDSYEQYF; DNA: TGTGCCAGCAGCGTAGAGGGGGACTCCTACGAGCAGTACTTC
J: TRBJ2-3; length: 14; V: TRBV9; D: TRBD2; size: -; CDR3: CASSETSGADTQYF; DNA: TGTGCCAGCAGCGAGACTAGCGGGGCAGATACGCAGTATTTT
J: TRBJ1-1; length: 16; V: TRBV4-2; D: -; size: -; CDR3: CASSQSANRVNTEAFF; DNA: TGTGCCAGCAGCCAAAGTGCGAACAGAGTGAACACTGAAGCTTTCTTT